This TCR beta chain was profiled in a study of beta chain features in type 1 diabetes. Whole-study context: The number of sorted cells examined across all samples was approximately 100 million. General study results and limits: PCR might favor shorter templates, equally in patients and controls. Shorter TCRB CDR3s, moderately but significantly so, were found in Type 1 diabetes patients in all four CD4+ subsets.

The germline V gene has CDR1 KGHSH and CDR2 LQKENI. The CDR3 runs 14 residues. V shed 3 bases and J shed 3 bases, with 11 bases lying between them. Sequencing targeted expressed TCRB transcripts, as all isolated RNA had been reverse transcribed. Method: immunoSEQ multiplex PCR; TCRdb's copy keeps in-frame clones and lacks some. The sample contains 300,000 to 450,000 clones, 20% of which appear only once. Concerning this clone itself: Its antigen remains unidentified.

Every participating donor gave one draw, a heparinised blood sample averaging about 120 mL. The chain is built from TRBV18 and TRBJ1-2; maybe TRBD1 (5 bases). This TCR came from a woman under 30 in good health. Sequenced: naive CD4+ T cells from blood. CDR3 in DNA: TGTGCCAGCTCACCCGACAGCACCCACTATGGCTACACCTTC. Translation gives CASSPDSTHYGYTF.